This T cell receptor (beta chain) came from a study of T cells in Graves' hyperthyroidism and ophthalmopathy (dated by TCRdb to the late 2010s). Regarding the complete study: Peripheral blood was collected at initial diagnosis, before any treatment. The approximately 100 discovery patients were divided at random into training and test sets in a 7:3 ratio. In several Graves' hyperthyroidism patients, the study also compared T-cell repertoires from thyroid tissue with T-cell repertoires from blood. TCR Vbeta CDR3 sequencing of 120 to 150 peripheral blood samples (under 45 ophthalmopathy, about 74 hyperthyroidism and around 17 progressor patients) is reported in the paper. Prospective prediction of ophthalmopathy was tested in an independent validation cohort of fewer than 20 hyperthyroidism patients and 15 to 17 patients who later progressed to ophthalmopathy. To identify TCR V-J signatures that set the groups apart, the researchers used a discovery cohort of 95 to 100 patients, made up of 43 with Graves' ophthalmopathy and some 60 with stable Graves' hyperthyroidism. Following sampling, methimazole starting at 30 mg daily was given to hyperthyroidism patients, and high-dose intravenous methylprednisolone was given to ophthalmopathy patients.

Stable Graves' hyperthyroidism was defined as the absence of progression to ophthalmopathy over 18 months of follow-up. Hyperthyroidism patients were newly diagnosed, with disease duration under 2 months, and aged 18 to 65 years. Exclusion was applied to patients with uncontrolled infections, other autoimmune diseases, pregnancy or lactation. Diagnoses were established on the basis of clinical symptoms, serum thyroxine and TRAb, thyroid ultrasound, and orbital computed tomography. PBMCs were separated from approximately 9.9 ml of fresh peripheral blood using Ficoll-Paque density gradient centrifugation. Trizol reagent was used to extract total RNA, and RNA quality was then checked on an Agilent 2100 Bioanalyzer. General study outcomes and caveats: No statistical method was used to set the sample size in advance, and investigators knew the group allocation. In cross-validation, a model built on a 13 V-J signature told ophthalmopathy apart from stable hyperthyroidism with approximately 90% sensitivity and about 81% specificity, and in testing the same model reached 80%/75%. Most expanded thyroid clonotypes (frequency above 0.001) were also found in blood, which suggests that blood repertoires may mirror thyroid immune responses. In validation, the model predicted progression to ophthalmopathy with around 71% sensitivity and 72% to 85% specificity, a median of around six months before onset.

V lost 4 bases and J lost 4 bases; the stretch between them is 17 bases long. Counted from cysteine to phenylalanine, this CDR3 has 15 amino acids. Just CDR3 DNA is preserved here, 45 bases in frame from base 1. From a lookup of the germline V gene, CDR1 and CDR2 are SGDLS and YYNGEE. This clonotype occurred once. Its specific antigen is unknown. Within one base of it there is no much larger clone, and no base qualities were kept. A lone read is weak support. TCR beta CDR3 regions were amplified from RNA transcripts. The first round of RT-PCR for the TCR CDR3 was performed with the HTBI primer set and the Qiagen OneStep RT-PCR kit. Libraries were constructed in a second round of multiplex PCR, after which size selection and purification were performed. Libraries were sequenced paired-end with 100 bp reads on an Illumina HiSeq2000. Under the source paper's analysis protocol: SOAPnuke was used to process the raw data, throwing out any read that contained adapters or uncalled bases, had a mean Phred below 15, or lacked an exact constant-primer or identifier match. COPE v1.2.5 was used to merge high-quality paired reads, and clonotypes were defined as unique nucleotide sequences. Clonotypes were aligned to IMGT TRBV, TRBD and TRBJ reference segments using MiTCR v1.1. Analysis was restricted to V-J combinations with a frequency above 0.0001, which covered 99.2% of repertoires. The TCS score was defined as the ratio of F50 (clonal expansion) to E x V (chaos), calculated using BLOSUM62-based TCRdist between CDR3 peptides within each V-J. Welch's t-statistics and random forest reduced just over 500 V-J features to about 12, which were used in a naive Bayes classifier (R e1071). The similarity between thyroid and blood repertoires was quantified using the Morisita-Horn index. TCRdb itself trimmed the public reads at Q25 with fastp, ran MiXCR and retained productive beta chains. Each entry is one CDR3 protein sequence, shown with its most common DNA and genes. These V and J calls derive from TCRdb rather than the authors' analysis. The sample yields about 840,000 distinct CDR3 sequences; 38% were counted once. The top ten constitute about 9% of the sample.

The chain is assembled from TRBV9 and TRBJ1-2; no D gene is confidently identified. The clonotype comes from a man between 18 and 35 years old with Graves' hyperthyroidism. Material: blood. The CDR3 reads as follows: CASSPRTEPSYGYTF. The nucleotides are TGTGCCAGCAGCCCCCGGACGGAACCCAGCTATGGCTACACCTTC. Beyond the CDR3, the reference TRBV9 and TRBJ1-2 genes provide the residues; the full variable domain reads: DSGVTQTPKHLITATGQRVTLRCSPRSGDLSVYWYQQSLDQGLQFLIQYYNGEERAKGNILERFSAQQFPDLHSELNLSSLELGDSALYFCASSPRTEPSYGYTFGSGTRLTVV.